A single sample is the source of the 9 T cell receptor beta chains below, sequenced in a study of siplizumab effects on memory and regulatory T cells. The repertoire was sequenced with immunoSEQ multiplex PCR; TCRdb's copy has only in-frame clones and lacks some. The repertoire includes roughly 26,000 clones, 84% of them detected once, and around 25% sits in the top ten. Sequenced input: memory CD4+ T cells sorted from blood. Receptors were obtained from a human donor in good health.

This clone showed up just once. The V call is TRBV19, the J call TRBJ1-3; TRBD1 matches 7 bases. The germline V gene encodes CDR1 LNHDA and CDR2 SQIVND (reference sequence). The V gene end was trimmed by 6 bases and the J gene end by 0 bases; junction bases not matched to a gene: 8. The length of the CDR3 is 16 residues. CDR3 in amino acids: CASSTTGQVSGNTIYF. In DNA, the CDR3 is TGTGCCAGTAGCACCACCGGACAGGTCTCTGGAAACACCATATATTTT.

The chain recombines TRBV7-2 with TRBJ2-7; no firm D call. The CDR3 contains 15 residues. With 1 base removed from V and 3 bases from J, the gap between germline ends came to 13 bases. Germline loops: CDR1 SGHTA, CDR2 FQGNSA. CDR3 sequence reads: CASSLVAATDYEQYF. The CDR3 DNA is TGTGCCAGCAGCTTAGTCGCCGCGACCGACTACGAGCAGTACTTC. The entire variable domain, with the rest obtained from reference TRBV7-2 and TRBJ2-7, is as follows: GAGVSQSPSNKVTEKGKDVELRCDPISGHTALYWYRQSLGQGLEFLIYFQGNSAPDKSGLPSDRFSAERTGGSVSTLTIQRTQQEDSAVYLCASSLVAATDYEQYFGPGTRLTVT.

The rearrangement links TRBV7-2 to TRBJ2-2; TRBD2 might be the D (6 bases). CDR3 length: 14 amino acids. With 5 bases removed from V and 2 bases from J, the gap between germline ends came to 9 bases. Per germline, CDR1 SGHTA and CDR2 FQGNSA. The CDR3 protein is CASSRDFNTGELFF. The CDR3 coding sequence is TGTGCCAGCAGCCGGGACTTTAACACCGGGGAGCTGTTTTTT.

The V call is TRBV2, the J call TRBJ2-1; 11 positions agree with TRBD2. The ends lost 8 bases at V and 9 bases at J; junction bases unmatched: 15. There are 16 residues in the CDR3. CDR1 SNHLY and CDR2 FYNNEI come from the germline V gene. CDR3 in DNA: TGTGCCAGCGGAGCAGGACTAGCGGGTTGGCGGAGTGAGCAGTTCTTC. Amino acids: CASGAGLAGWRSEQFF.

This sequence joins TRBV11-3 and TRBJ2-1; D gene unclear. This CDR3 is 14 amino acids long. Germline V gene lookup returns CDR1 SGHNT and CDR2 YENEEA. The ends were cut back, 1 base at V and 8 bases at J, with 12 bases in the middle. DNA for the CDR3: TGTGCCAGCAGCTTAGGACGTTCCAGCCATGAGCAGTTCTTC. It specifies CASSLGRSSHEQFF.

The chain employs TRBV15 and TRBJ2-2, with 7 positions matching TRBD1. Germline assignment: CDR1 LNHNV and CDR2 YYDKDF (reference sequence). After removal of 4 bases from V and 4 bases from J, the junction contained 6 bases not matched to a gene. This CDR3 is built from 15 residues. In DNA, the CDR3 is TGTGCCACCAGCACCCCCGGGACAGTCACCGGGGAGCTGTTTTTT. The encoded protein is CATSTPGTVTGELFF. Combining the CDR3 with reference TRBV15 and TRBJ2-2 gives the whole variable domain DAMVIQNPRYQVTQFGKPVTLSCSQTLNHNVMYWYQQKSSQAPKLLFHYYDKDFNNEADTPDNFQSRRPNTSFCFLDIRSPGLGDTAMYLCATSTPGTVTGELFFGEGSRLTVL.

The chain uses TRBV5-4 and TRBJ1-1; D might be TRBD1 (5 bases). Trimming shortened V by 4 bases and J by 0 bases, and 10 bases separated the two germline ends. CDR3 length: 14 residues. CDR1 and CDR2 from the germline V gene are SGHNT and YYREEE (reference sequence). The CDR3 bases are TGTGCCAGCAGCCAGGGTCTTGTGAACACTGAAGCTTTCTTT. It yields the protein CASSQGLVNTEAFF.

This rearrangement joins TRBV29-1 to TRBJ1-1; D remains ambiguous. V was cut by 4 bases and J by 5 bases, with 8 bases left in between. Germline CDR1 is SQVTM and CDR2 is ANQGSEA. The CDR3 length is 11 residues. This CDR3 reads CSVAAGTEAFF. In nucleotides, the CDR3 is TGCAGCGTTGCCGCGGGAACTGAAGCTTTCTTT.

The chain employs TRBV4-1 and TRBJ2-5; 7 positions match TRBD1. CDR3 length: 16 residues. With V trimmed by 1 base and J by 1 base, 6 bases remained unmatched. Looked up from germline, CDR1 is MGHRA and CDR2 is YSYEKL. The CDR3 region is CASSQGRQGSQETQYF. In nucleotides, the CDR3 is TGCGCCAGCAGCCAAGGTCGACAGGGATCCCAAGAGACCCAGTACTTC.